Listed below are T cell receptor beta chains from one sample, sequenced in a study of PD-1 blockade in mismatch repair-deficient tumors. The method was immunoSEQ multiplex PCR; TCRdb's version includes in-frame clones alone and lacks a portion of them. Found here are 38,000 or so clones, 70% to 90% of them singletons; the top ten hold 3% to 4.5%. Sequences were derived from peripheral blood, sampled approximately 1.5 years after starting pembrolizumab. The source of these receptors is an adult with mismatch repair-deficient cancer. CDR3s include the opening cysteine and the closing phenylalanine or tryptophan. The D gene is left open where the match is weak. Clone sizes are given selectively: once, few, many, or a class where the clone is expanded.

clone_size	v_call	j_call	d_call	cdr3_aa	cdr3_nt
once	TRBV19	TRBJ1-1	NA	CASSIKGEVNTEAFF	TGTGCCAGTAGTATAAAGGGGGAGGTGAACACTGAAGCTTTCTTT
NA	TRBV7-9	TRBJ2-6	NA	CASSSNSPNVLTF	TGTGCCAGCAGCTCCAACTCACCCAACGTCCTGACTTTC
NA	TRBV6-5	TRBJ2-7	NA	CASLGADYEQYF	TGTGCCAGCTTAGGAGCGGACTACGAGCAGTACTTC
NA	TRBV2	TRBJ2-7	NA	CASSGGGQRGYEQYF	TGTGCCAGCAGTGGAGGTGGCCAAAGAGGTTACGAGCAGTACTTC
NA	TRBV19	TRBJ2-1	NA	CASSINLAGYNEQFF	TGTGCCAGTAGTATAAACCTAGCCGGATACAATGAGCAGTTCTTC
few	TRBV9	TRBJ2-7	TRBD2	CASSAGLDSYEQYF	TGTGCCAGCAGCGCAGGACTAGACTCCTACGAGCAGTACTTC
NA	TRBV6-1	TRBJ2-3	NA	CASSEGPDVSTDTQYF	TGTGCCAGCAGTGAAGGCCCGGACGTTAGCACAGATACGCAGTATTTT
NA	TRBV6-1	TRBJ1-5	NA	CASSDRPSSRKQPQHF	TGTGCCAGCAGTGATAGGCCTTCTTCACGGAAACAGCCCCAGCATTTT
few	TRBV5-1	TRBJ2-1	TRBD1	CASKGTGYNEQFF	TGCGCCAGCAAAGGGACAGGGTACAATGAGCAGTTCTTC
once	TRBV15	TRBJ2-1	TRBD2	CATSRGGSGGSYNEQFF	TGTGCCACCAGCAGAGGCGGTAGCGGGGGATCCTACAATGAGCAGTTCTTC
NA	TRBV18	TRBJ1-1	NA	CASSPRFPEAFF	TGTGCCAGCTCACCACGTTTTCCTGAAGCTTTCTTT
few	TRBV6-5	TRBJ1-5	NA	CASSYGIDQPQHF	TGTGCCAGCAGTTATGGGATTGATCAGCCCCAGCATTTT
NA	TRBV19	TRBJ1-2	NA	CASSIPGRSYGYTF	TGTGCCAGTAGTATACCCGGCCGGTCGTACGGCTACACCTTC
NA	TRBV6-6	TRBJ2-3	NA	CASSLRGGADTQYF	TGTGCCAGCAGCCTGCGAGGGGGGGCAGATACGCAGTATTTT
NA	TRBV2	TRBJ2-7	NA	CASRTDLYEQYF	TGTGCCAGCAGGACAGACCTCTACGAGCAGTACTTC
once	TRBV10-1	TRBJ2-7	TRBD2	CASSLAGASYEQYF	TGCGCCAGCAGCCTAGCGGGAGCCTCCTACGAGCAGTACTTC
NA	TRBV18	TRBJ1-1	TRBD1	CASSPPGDSVHTEAFF	TGTGCCAGCTCACCACCGGGGGACAGCGTTCATACTGAAGCTTTCTTT
NA	TRBV10-3	TRBJ1-1	TRBD1	CAISDPTGQGRTEAFF	TGTGCCATCAGTGATCCGACGGGACAGGGGCGAACTGAAGCTTTCTTT
NA	TRBV5-8	TRBJ1-5	NA	CASSSRGYSNQPQHF	TGTGCCAGCAGCTCCAGGGGCTATAGCAATCAGCCCCAGCATTTT
few	TRBV6-1	TRBJ2-1	NA	CASSEFSGSRDEQFF	TGTGCCAGCAGTGAATTCTCCGGGAGTAGGGATGAGCAGTTCTTC
NA	TRBV14	TRBJ2-7	TRBD1	CASSQTGTGIYEQYF	TGTGCCAGCAGCCAAACCGGGACAGGGATCTACGAGCAGTACTTC
few	TRBV7-9	TRBJ1-2	NA	CASSYPGLGRNYGYTF	TGTGCCAGCAGCTATCCGGGGCTCGGGAGGAACTATGGCTACACCTTC
NA	TRBV19	TRBJ2-3	TRBD2	CASSIGMVAGSRDTQYF	TGTGCCAGTAGTATTGGGATGGTAGCGGGGTCCCGAGATACGCAGTATTTT
NA	TRBV5-4	TRBJ2-7	NA	CASTQGRDSSYEQYF	TGTGCCAGCACCCAGGGGAGGGACTCCTCCTACGAGCAGTACTTC
NA	TRBV19	TRBJ1-2	NA	CASSIDTGRKLGGYTF	TGTGCCAGTAGTATAGATACAGGTCGCAAATTGGGAGGCTACACCTTC
few	TRBV6-4	TRBJ2-5	NA	CASSDAQGAQYF	TGTGCCAGCAGTGACGCTCAAGGGGCCCAGTACTTC
NA	TRBV29-1	TRBJ2-3	NA	CSVAIDTQYF	TGCAGCGTTGCAATAGATACGCAGTATTTT
NA	TRBV11-3	TRBJ1-1	NA	CASSLDTSSRIEAFF	TGTGCCAGCAGCTTAGATACTTCATCCAGAATTGAAGCTTTCTTT
NA	TRBV27	TRBJ1-1	NA	CASSLSTNTEAFF	TGTGCCAGCTCCCTCTCTACGAACACTGAAGCTTTCTTT
NA	TRBV7-3	TRBJ1-1	NA	CASSFSGDTEAFF	TGTGCCAGCAGCTTCTCAGGGGACACTGAAGCTTTCTTT
NA	TRBV9	TRBJ2-2	NA	CASSPDGHYTGELFF	TGTGCCAGCAGTCCCGATGGACACTACACCGGGGAGCTGTTTTTT
NA	TRBV7-2	TRBJ1-5	TRBD1	CASSFAPGGGQPQHF	TGTGCCAGCAGCTTTGCTCCAGGGGGCGGTCAGCCCCAGCATTTT
NA	TRBV5-1	TRBJ2-5	TRBD1	CASSLAGTGYQETQYF	TGCGCCAGCAGCTTAGCCGGGACAGGGTACCAAGAGACCCAGTACTTC
NA	TRBV19	TRBJ2-5	TRBD2	CASSRLAGRETQYF	TGTGCCAGTAGTAGACTAGCGGGTAGGGAGACCCAGTACTTC
NA	TRBV9	TRBJ2-5	TRBD2	CASSGGGPQQETQYF	TGTGCCAGCAGCGGGGGAGGGCCCCAACAAGAGACCCAGTACTTC
NA	TRBV11-3	TRBJ2-7	NA	CASSLDPSTEQYF	TGTGCCAGCAGCTTAGATCCGTCCACCGAGCAGTACTTC
NA	TRBV4-1	TRBJ2-1	NA	CASSQDYGIGQFF	TGCGCCAGCAGCCAAGACTATGGTATTGGGCAGTTCTTC
NA	TRBV7-8	TRBJ1-5	TRBD1	CASSSQGEQPQHF	TGTGCCAGCAGCTCCCAGGGGGAACAGCCCCAGCATTTT
NA	TRBV9	TRBJ2-1	NA	CASSVVPGVGYNEQFF	TGTGCCAGCAGCGTAGTCCCCGGGGTGGGTTACAATGAGCAGTTCTTC
NA	TRBV15	TRBJ2-1	NA	CATSRDLWGQAGNEQFF	TGTGCCACCAGCAGAGATCTCTGGGGGCAAGCCGGGAATGAGCAGTTCTTC
NA	TRBV5-6	TRBJ1-1	NA	CASSLGRNRAYTEAFF	TGTGCCAGCAGCTTGGGGCGGAATAGAGCATACACTGAAGCTTTCTTT
NA	TRBV6-5	TRBJ1-4	NA	CASSWVEPQWNEKLFF	TGTGCCAGCAGTTGGGTCGAGCCTCAATGGAATGAAAAACTGTTTTTT
NA	TRBV27	TRBJ2-1	NA	CASNTLRRGSSYNEQFF	TGTGCCAGCAATACCCTCAGAAGGGGGAGTTCCTACAATGAGCAGTTCTTC
NA	TRBV7-9	TRBJ1-2	TRBD1	CASSPGTAYGYTF	TGTGCCAGCAGCCCGGGGACAGCTTATGGCTACACCTTC
NA	TRBV5-1	TRBJ2-7	TRBD2	CASSTTSGRAEQYF	TGCGCCAGCAGCACGACTAGCGGGAGGGCCGAGCAGTACTTC
NA	TRBV5-4	TRBJ2-3	TRBD1	CASSWGQDTDTQYF	TGTGCCAGCAGCTGGGGACAGGACACAGATACGCAGTATTTT
NA	TRBV4-1	TRBJ2-1	TRBD2	CASSQYKREIYNEQFF	TGCGCCAGCAGCCAATATAAGCGGGAGATCTACAATGAGCAGTTCTTC
NA	TRBV7-2	TRBJ1-2	NA	CASSLVPGYGYTF	TGTGCCAGCAGCTTAGTCCCGGGCTATGGCTACACCTTC
NA	TRBV10-3	TRBJ1-2	NA	CAITGSGYGYTF	TGTGCCATCACCGGGTCCGGCTATGGCTACACCTTC
once	TRBV5-1	TRBJ2-5	NA	CASSLVAVRAGETQYF	TGCGCCAGCAGCTTGGTAGCGGTGAGGGCCGGGGAGACCCAGTACTTC
NA	TRBV19	TRBJ1-1	NA	CASSNTGNTEAFF	TGTGCCAGTAGTAACACAGGGAACACTGAAGCTTTCTTT
NA	TRBV19	TRBJ2-2	NA	CASHQAVTNTGELFF	TGTGCCAGTCATCAGGCGGTCACGAACACCGGGGAGCTGTTTTTT
NA	TRBV6-6	TRBJ2-5	NA	CASSYGLSQETQYF	TGTGCCAGCAGTTACGGGCTCAGCCAAGAGACCCAGTACTTC